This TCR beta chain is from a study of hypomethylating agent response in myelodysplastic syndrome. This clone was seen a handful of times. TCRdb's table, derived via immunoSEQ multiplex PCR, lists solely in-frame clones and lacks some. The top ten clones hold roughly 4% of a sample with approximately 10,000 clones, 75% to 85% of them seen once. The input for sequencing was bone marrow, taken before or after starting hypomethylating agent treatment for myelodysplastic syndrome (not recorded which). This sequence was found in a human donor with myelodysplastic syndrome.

CDR3 amino acids: CASTRTDSRYNEQFF. The CDR3 DNA reads TGTGCCAGCACCCGGACCGACTCTCGCTACAATGAGCAGTTCTTC. V is TRBV7-6 and J is TRBJ2-1, with D unclear. There are 15 residues in the CDR3. Trimming shortened V by 7 bases and J by 3 bases, and 16 bases separated the two germline ends. Per germline, CDR1 SGHVS and CDR2 FNYEAQ.